This T cell receptor (beta chain) was captured in a study of shared clonotypes between healthy human individuals. Study-wide findings and caveats: Only blood was sampled, and tissue TCR repertoires likely differ from blood ones. Generation probability values for non-shared clonotypes were lower than those for clonotypes shared by all four donors.

In regard to this clone: The antigen is undetermined.

The CDR3 runs 15 residues. Trimming pared 2 bases from V and 5 bases from J, leaving 13 bases between. Germline V gene lookup returns CDR1 SGHNT and CDR2 YYREEE (reference sequence). Sequencing used immunoSEQ multiplex PCR; TCRdb keeps in-frame clones, though not all of them. This table has some 2 million clones, over 85% appearing once. Naive-designated CD8 cells lacked CD45RO, were positively enriched for CCR7, and omitted terminally differentiated effector memory CD45RA+ cells. Every contributor of samples was a Caucasian grown-up residing in Nashville, Tennessee. This clonotype was obtained from a man aged 18 to 30 in good health. Specimen: naive CD8+ T cells sorted from blood. The rearrangement links TRBV5-4 to TRBJ1-4; the D gene is possibly TRBD1 (6 bases). In nucleotides, the CDR3 is TGTGCCAGCAGCTTCGACGCGGGGGCGAATGAAAAACTGTTTTTT. Protein: CASSFDAGANEKLFF.